The 7 T cell receptor beta chains given below trace back to one sample, sequenced in a study of T cells in Graves' hyperthyroidism and ophthalmopathy. It was RNA transcripts that yielded the amplified TCR beta CDR3 regions. First-round RT-PCR with HTBI primers amplified the TCR CDR3 region. TCRdb re-called the multiplex PCR reads with MiXCR, one entry per CDR3 protein. The repertoire holds about 640,000 distinct CDR3 sequences, with roughly 20% as singletons. The sample consisted of blood. The receptor set was obtained from a man aged 25-45 years with Graves' ophthalmopathy.

There are a few counts of this clonotype. The rearrangement uses TRBV9 and TRBJ2-7; no clear D gene. V shed 0 bases and J shed 3 bases, with 10 bases lying between them. The length of the CDR3 is 14 residues. Germline V gives CDR1 SGDLS, CDR2 YYNGEE. Here the CDR3 reads CASSVGVSSYEQYF. The CDR3 nucleotides read TGTGCCAGCAGCGTAGGCGTCAGCAGCTACGAGCAGTACTTC.

The chain combines TRBV6-5 with TRBJ1-1; no firm D call. With 0 bases removed from V and 3 bases from J, the gap between germline ends came to 11 bases. Per the germline V gene, CDR1 is MNHEY and CDR2 is SVGAGI. The CDR3 is made up of 15 amino acids. The chain's CDR3 is CASSYSVGGDTEAFF. In DNA form, the CDR3 reads TGTGCCAGCAGTTACTCGGTCGGTGGGGACACTGAAGCTTTCTTT.

This clonotype showed up just a few times. The chain has TRBV20-1 and TRBJ2-1; TRBD2 matches at 10 bases. Per the germline V gene, CDR1 is DFQATT and CDR2 is SNEGSKA (reference sequence). The CDR3 has 13 residues. Trimming cost V 2 bases and J 10 bases; bases outside gene matches: 5. The chain's CDR3 is CSARSGRAEEQFF. The CDR3 DNA sequence: TGCAGTGCTAGAAGCGGGAGGGCTGAAGAGCAGTTCTTC.

This clonotype was seen a few times. The CDR3 loop reads CASSPHDSRNQPQHF. The DNA for the CDR3 is TGTGCCAGCAGCCCCCACGACAGTCGCAATCAGCCCCAGCATTTT. The J gene is TRBJ1-5, the V gene TRBV27; weak D call: TRBD1 (5 bases). The CDR3 is 15 residues long. Germline assignment: CDR1 MNHEY and CDR2 SMNVEV (reference sequence). Trimming removed 6 bases at V and 2 bases at J, with 14 bases between.

The chain is built from TRBV5-6 and TRBJ2-7, with 11 bases lining up with TRBD2. V lost 0 bases to trimming and J lost 5 bases; unmatched junction nucleotides: 7. The germline CDR1 and CDR2 sequences are SGHDT and YYEEEE. The CDR3 is 16 residues long. CDR3: CASSLALAGGFHEQYF. The CDR3 nucleotides read TGTGCCAGCAGCTTGGCCCTAGCGGGAGGTTTCCACGAGCAGTACTTC.

The chain links TRBV15 to TRBJ1-6; D gene uncertain. Germline CDR1 and CDR2: LNHNV and YYDKDF (reference sequence). V was trimmed by 0 bases and J by 0 bases, leaving 3 bases between them. CDR3 length: 15 amino acids. Here the CDR3 reads CATSRDNSYNSPLHF. The CDR3 DNA reads as TGTGCCACCAGCAGAGACAACTCCTATAATTCACCCCTCCACTTT.

This clonotype was detected only a few times. The V call is TRBV10-3, the J call TRBJ2-3, with D uncertain. Germline CDR1 ENHRY, CDR2 SYGVKD. The V gene lost 3 bases and the J gene lost 2 bases, with 6 bases spanning the gap. The CDR3 has 13 amino acids. CDR3 in amino acids: CAISEGPTDTQYF. The CDR3 DNA sequence: TGTGCCATCAGTGAAGGGCCCACAGATACGCAGTATTTT.